These T cell receptor beta chains were read from a single sample in a study of blood T cell repertoires in COVID-19. Assay: immunoSEQ multiplex PCR; the TCRdb copy retains only in-frame clones and omits some. The sample lists around 94,000 clones, roughly 90% occurring once. The sample consisted of peripheral blood. Receptors originate from an elderly man with acute or convalescent COVID-19. Each CDR3 is given with its conserved first and last residue. Fields, in order: J gene, clone size, D gene, V gene, CDR3 protein, CDR3 DNA. The D gene is left open where the match is weak. Rows may omit the clone size; those that give it use once, few, many or a size class.

>TRBJ2-7|once|.|TRBV19
CASSVTGLKRSYEQYF
TGTGCCAGTAGTGTCACCGGACTAAAACGGTCCTACGAGCAGTACTTC
>TRBJ2-5|.|.|TRBV6-1
CASSEGWAGETQYF
TGTGCCAGCAGTGAGGGGTGGGCAGGGGAGACCCAGTACTTC
>TRBJ2-1|.|TRBD2|TRBV5-1
CASALRAGTSGLGDEQFF
TGCGCCAGCGCCTTGAGGGCCGGGACTAGCGGCTTGGGGGATGAGCAGTTCTTC
>TRBJ2-1|.|TRBD2|TRBV30
CAWSGGLAGGPREQFF
TGTGCCTGGAGTGGGGGACTAGCGGGAGGGCCGAGGGAGCAGTTCTTC
>TRBJ2-5|.|.|TRBV5-4
CASSLGGVGETQYF
TGTGCCAGCAGCTTGGGGGGGGTAGGAGAGACCCAGTACTTC
>TRBJ2-1|.|.|TRBV18
CASSQTPGGSNEQFF
TGTGCCAGCTCACAAACTCCCGGGGGATCGAATGAGCAGTTCTTC
>TRBJ2-5|.|.|TRBV27
CASRPDSVRGIETQYF
TGTGCCAGCAGACCAGACAGCGTGAGGGGGATAGAGACCCAGTACTTC
>TRBJ2-7|.|TRBD2|TRBV19
CASSMGTSGVSSYEQYF
TGTGCCAGTAGTATGGGAACTAGCGGGGTCAGCTCCTACGAGCAGTACTTC
>TRBJ2-1|once|.|TRBV5-6
CASSLLIPSNEQFF
TGTGCCAGCAGCTTGCTGATACCCAGCAATGAGCAGTTCTTC
>TRBJ2-7|once|.|TRBV6-6
CASSPLGPSVFVQYF
TGTGCCAGCAGTCCTTTGGGGCCTAGCGTATTTGTGCAGTACTTC
>TRBJ2-2|.|.|TRBV9
CASSVVPTSNTGELFF
TGTGCCAGCAGCGTAGTTCCTACCTCGAACACCGGGGAGCTGTTTTTT
>TRBJ1-4|once|TRBD1|TRBV6-6
CASSSAGQGDEKLFF
TGTGCCAGCAGCTCCGCTGGACAGGGGGATGAAAAACTGTTTTTT
>TRBJ2-7|.|TRBD1|TRBV5-6
CASSKRTGLYEQYF
TGTGCCAGCAGCAAGAGGACAGGGTTATACGAGCAGTACTTC
>TRBJ1-1|once|.|TRBV11-2
CASSVLGTEAFF
TGTGCCAGCAGCGTCCTCGGCACTGAAGCTTTCTTT
>TRBJ1-5|.|.|TRBV6-1
CASGLGESQPQHF
TGTGCCAGCGGGCTGGGAGAGAGTCAGCCCCAGCATTTT
>TRBJ2-2|.|TRBD2|TRBV5-5
CASSLEGLDTGELFF
TGTGCCAGCAGCTTGGAGGGACTAGACACCGGGGAGCTGTTTTTT
>TRBJ2-3|.|.|TRBV19
CASSSGGFSTDTQYF
TGTGCCAGTAGCTCAGGGGGGTTCAGCACAGATACGCAGTATTTT
>TRBJ1-6|.|.|TRBV3-1/TRBV3-2
CASSQDLAEALKNSPLHF
TGTGCCAGCAGCCAAGATCTGGCGGAGGCATTAAAGAATTCACCCCTCCACTTT
>TRBJ1-5|.|.|TRBV27
CASSPSGWGVGQPQHF
TGTGCCAGCAGTCCATCTGGGTGGGGGGTGGGTCAGCCCCAGCATTTT
>TRBJ2-5|.|TRBD2|TRBV7-2
CASSPTPGLAVRETQYF
TGTGCCAGCAGCCCGACGCCGGGACTAGCGGTACGGGAGACCCAGTACTTC
>TRBJ2-1|.|TRBD2|TRBV7-9
CASSLGDYLNEQFF
TGTGCCAGCAGCTTGGGGGACTACCTCAATGAGCAGTTCTTC
>TRBJ1-1|.|.|TRBV2
CASRRGNTEAFF
TGTGCCAGCAGGAGAGGGAACACTGAAGCTTTCTTT
>TRBJ2-7|.|TRBD1|TRBV4-1
CASSQEDRDYEQYF
TGCGCCAGCAGCCAAGAAGACAGGGACTACGAGCAGTACTTC
>TRBJ1-2|.|TRBD1|TRBV6-5
CASSPQGVGGYTF
TGTGCCAGCAGTCCACAGGGGGTAGGCGGCTACACCTTC
>TRBJ1-1|once|TRBD1|TRBV6-6
CASLDRGHMNTEAFF
TGTGCCAGCTTGGACAGGGGCCACATGAACACTGAAGCTTTCTTT
>TRBJ1-1|.|TRBD1|TRBV7-9
CASSRDRGRGEAFF
TGTGCCAGCAGTCGGGACAGGGGGCGCGGTGAAGCTTTCTTT
>TRBJ2-2|.|.|TRBV5-1
CASRLALNTGELFF
TGCGCCAGCAGACTAGCCCTGAACACCGGGGAGCTGTTTTTT
>TRBJ2-1|.|TRBD1|TRBV11-3
CASSLGTVNNEQFF
TGTGCCAGCAGCCTTGGGACAGTCAACAATGAGCAGTTCTTC
>TRBJ2-7|once|.|TRBV28
CASSLRRGGMYEQYF
TGTGCCAGCAGTTTAAGGAGGGGGGGCATGTACGAGCAGTACTTC
>TRBJ2-7|.|TRBD2|TRBV3-1/TRBV3-2
CASSHTSGRVGEQYF
TGTGCCAGCAGCCATACTAGCGGGAGGGTGGGCGAGCAGTACTTC
>TRBJ2-7|.|TRBD1|TRBV29-1
CSVVTGELSNEQYF
TGCAGCGTCGTAACAGGGGAACTAAGTAACGAGCAGTACTTC
>TRBJ1-5|.|.|TRBV28
CASVGARSRQPQHF
TGTGCCAGCGTGGGGGCGCGATCAAGACAGCCCCAGCATTTT
>TRBJ2-7|.|.|TRBV24-1
CATSDPRQAHEQYF
TGTGCCACCAGTGACCCCCGACAGGCCCACGAGCAGTACTTC
>TRBJ2-1|.|.|TRBV28
CASSQDSIREQFF
TGTGCCAGCAGTCAGGACTCGATTAGGGAGCAGTTCTTC
>TRBJ2-1|.|TRBD2|TRBV28
CASTSLGVAGVREQFF
TGTGCCAGCACCTCCCTGGGAGTAGCGGGAGTCCGGGAGCAGTTCTTC
>TRBJ2-5|few|.|TRBV5-1
CASSLVPRSQETQYF
TGCGCCAGCAGCTTGGTCCCCAGGTCCCAAGAGACCCAGTACTTC
>TRBJ2-2|.|.|TRBV11-2
CASSLNGVATGELFF
TGTGCCAGCAGCTTAAACGGGGTGGCCACCGGGGAGCTGTTTTTT
>TRBJ2-1|.|.|TRBV11-1
CASSLGQLNEQFF
TGTGCCAGCAGCTTAGGACAGCTCAATGAGCAGTTCTTC
>TRBJ2-2|.|.|TRBV19
CASSPLTGIANTGELFF
TGTGCCAGTAGTCCACTCACAGGGATCGCGAACACCGGGGAGCTGTTTTTT
>TRBJ2-5|.|TRBD1|TRBV24-1
CATSDRTGNQETQYF
TGTGCCACCAGTGACCGGACAGGGAACCAAGAGACCCAGTACTTC
>TRBJ2-5|.|TRBD1|TRBV7-2
CASSFGQGEQETQYF
TGTGCCAGCAGCTTCGGTCAGGGGGAGCAAGAGACCCAGTACTTC